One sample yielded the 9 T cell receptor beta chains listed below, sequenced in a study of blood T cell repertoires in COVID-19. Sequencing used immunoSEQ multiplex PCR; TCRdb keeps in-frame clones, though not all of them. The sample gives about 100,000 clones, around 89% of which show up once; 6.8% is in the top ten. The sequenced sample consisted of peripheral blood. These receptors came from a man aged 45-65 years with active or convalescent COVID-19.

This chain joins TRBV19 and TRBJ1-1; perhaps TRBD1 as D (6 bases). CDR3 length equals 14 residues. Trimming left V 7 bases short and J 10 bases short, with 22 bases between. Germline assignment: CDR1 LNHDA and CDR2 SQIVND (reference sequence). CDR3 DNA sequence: TGTGCCAGTACCTCTCCCGGGGGGCTGGGAAGAGCTTTCTTT. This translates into CASTSPGGLGRAFF. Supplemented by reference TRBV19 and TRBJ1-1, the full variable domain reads DGGITQSPKYLFRKEGQNVTLSCEQNLNHDAMYWYRQDPGQGLRLIYYSQIVNDFQKGDIAEGYSVSREKKESFPLTVTSAQKNPTAFYLCASTSPGGLGRAFFGQGTRLTVV.

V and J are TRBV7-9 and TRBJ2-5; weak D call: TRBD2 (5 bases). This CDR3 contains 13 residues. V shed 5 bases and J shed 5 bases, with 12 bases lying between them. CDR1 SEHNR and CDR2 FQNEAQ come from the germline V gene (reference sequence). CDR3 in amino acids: CASSDEGWETQYF. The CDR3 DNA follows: TGTGCCAGCAGCGATGAGGGCTGGGAGACCCAGTACTTC.

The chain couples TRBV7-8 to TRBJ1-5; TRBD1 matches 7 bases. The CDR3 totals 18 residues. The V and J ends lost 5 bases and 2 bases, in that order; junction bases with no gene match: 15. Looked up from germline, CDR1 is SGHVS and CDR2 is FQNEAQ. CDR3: CASSPHSETGSGNQPQHF. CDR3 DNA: TGTGCCAGCAGCCCTCACTCCGAGACAGGGAGTGGCAATCAGCCCCAGCATTTT.

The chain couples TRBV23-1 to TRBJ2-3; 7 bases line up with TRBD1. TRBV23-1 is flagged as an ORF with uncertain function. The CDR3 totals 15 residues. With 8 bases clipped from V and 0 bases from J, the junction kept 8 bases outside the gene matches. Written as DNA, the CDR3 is TGCGCCAGCGACAAAAGGGGACAGAGCACAGATACGCAGTATTTT. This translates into CASDKRGQSTDTQYF.

The DNA of the CDR3 is TGCGCCAGCAGCCAAGATCCCTCGCAGGCGGGGTACTATGGCTACACCTTC. It encodes CASSQDPSQAGYYGYTF. The J gene is TRBJ1-2, the V gene TRBV4-3; no clear D gene. V was cut by 0 bases and J by 3 bases, with 17 bases left in between. CDR3 length: 17 residues. Germline lookup yields CDR1 LGHNA and CDR2 YSLEER.

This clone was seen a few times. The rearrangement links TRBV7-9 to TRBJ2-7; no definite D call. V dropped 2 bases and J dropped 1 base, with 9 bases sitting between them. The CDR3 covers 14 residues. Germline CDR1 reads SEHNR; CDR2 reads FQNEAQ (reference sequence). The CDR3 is CASSLSSVSYEQYF. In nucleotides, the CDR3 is TGTGCCAGCAGCTTATCCAGCGTGTCCTACGAGCAGTACTTC. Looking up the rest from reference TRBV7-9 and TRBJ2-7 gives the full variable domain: DTGVSQNPRHKITKRGQNVTFRCDPISEHNRLYWYRQTLGQGPEFLTYFQNEAQLEKSRLLSDRFSAERPKGSFSTLEIQRTEQGDSAMYLCASSLSSVSYEQYFGPGTRLTVT.

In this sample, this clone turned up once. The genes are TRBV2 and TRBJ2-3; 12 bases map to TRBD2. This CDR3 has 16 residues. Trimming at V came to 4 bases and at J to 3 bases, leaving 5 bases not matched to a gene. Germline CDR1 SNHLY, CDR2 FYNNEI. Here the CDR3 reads CASSGTSGKVTDTQYF. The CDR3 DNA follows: TGTGCCAGCAGTGGGACTAGCGGGAAGGTAACAGATACGCAGTATTTT.

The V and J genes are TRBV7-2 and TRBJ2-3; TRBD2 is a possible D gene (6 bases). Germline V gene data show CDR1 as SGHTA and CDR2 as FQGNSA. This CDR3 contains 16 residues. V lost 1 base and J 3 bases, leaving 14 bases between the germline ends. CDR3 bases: TGTGCCAGCAGCTTAGAAGCGGGCCTTAAGACAGATACGCAGTATTTT. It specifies CASSLEAGLKTDTQYF. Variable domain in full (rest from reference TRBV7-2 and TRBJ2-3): GAGVSQSPSNKVTEKGKDVELRCDPISGHTALYWYRQSLGQGLEFLIYFQGNSAPDKSGLPSDRFSAERTGGSVSTLTIQRTQQEDSAVYLCASSLEAGLKTDTQYFGPGTRLTVL.

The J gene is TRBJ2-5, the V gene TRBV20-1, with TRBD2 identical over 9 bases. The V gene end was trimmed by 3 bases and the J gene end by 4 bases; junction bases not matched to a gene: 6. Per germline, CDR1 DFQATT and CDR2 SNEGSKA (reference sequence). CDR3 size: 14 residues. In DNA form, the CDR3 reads TGCAGTGCTAGTATTAGCGGGAGTGCAGAGACCCAGTACTTC. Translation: CSASISGSAETQYF.